This T cell receptor (beta chain) came from a study of CD8 T cells in ankylosing spondylitis. Germline CDR1 is LGHDT and CDR2 is YNNKEL (reference sequence). V was clipped by 1 base and J by 8 bases; unmatched bases: 8. The CDR3 has 16 residues. Each CDR3 protein gets one entry after TCRdb re-called the 5' RACE reads with MiXCR. The profile shows 200,000 to 250,000 distinct CDR3 sequences, over 9.5% of them singletons. The table lists this clonotype with many counts. The chain joins TRBV3-1 to TRBJ2-1, with 10 bases aligning to TRBD2. The sequence was obtained from a male donor with ankylosing spondylitis or in good health (not recorded which). Sequenced: blood, either unsorted or a sorted T cell fraction (not recorded which). CDR3 region: CASSQGVLAGNYEQFF. The CDR3 nucleotides read TGTGCCAGCAGCCAAGGGGTACTAGCGGGGAACTATGAGCAGTTCTTC.